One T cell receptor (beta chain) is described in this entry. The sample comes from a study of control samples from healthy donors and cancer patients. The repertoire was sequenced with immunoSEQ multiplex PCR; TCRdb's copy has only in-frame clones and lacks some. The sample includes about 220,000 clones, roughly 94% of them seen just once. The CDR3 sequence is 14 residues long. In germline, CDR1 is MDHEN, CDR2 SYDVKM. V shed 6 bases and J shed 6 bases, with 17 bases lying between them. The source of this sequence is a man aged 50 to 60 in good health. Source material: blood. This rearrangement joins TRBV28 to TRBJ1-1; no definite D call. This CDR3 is CASSLPGGNAEAFF. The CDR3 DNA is TGTGCCAGCAGCCTCCCCGGCGGGAATGCTGAAGCTTTCTTT.